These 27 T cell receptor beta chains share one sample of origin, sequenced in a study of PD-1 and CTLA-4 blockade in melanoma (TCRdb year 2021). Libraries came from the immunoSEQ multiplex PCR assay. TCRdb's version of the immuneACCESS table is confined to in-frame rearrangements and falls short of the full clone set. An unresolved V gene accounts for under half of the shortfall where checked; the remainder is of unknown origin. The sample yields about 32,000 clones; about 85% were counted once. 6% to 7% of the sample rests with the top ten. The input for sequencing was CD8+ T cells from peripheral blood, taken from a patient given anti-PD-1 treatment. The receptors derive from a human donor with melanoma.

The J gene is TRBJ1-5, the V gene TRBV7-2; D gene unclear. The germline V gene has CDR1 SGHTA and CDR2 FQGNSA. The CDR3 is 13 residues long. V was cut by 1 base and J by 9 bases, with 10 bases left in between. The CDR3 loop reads CASSLGLAGPQHF. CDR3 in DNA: TGTGCCAGCAGCTTAGGGCTCGCGGGGCCCCAGCATTTT. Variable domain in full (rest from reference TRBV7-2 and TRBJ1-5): GAGVSQSPSNKVTEKGKDVELRCDPISGHTALYWYRQSLGQGLEFLIYFQGNSAPDKSGLPSDRFSAERTGGSVSTLTIQRTQQEDSAVYLCASSLGLAGPQHFGDGTRLSIL.

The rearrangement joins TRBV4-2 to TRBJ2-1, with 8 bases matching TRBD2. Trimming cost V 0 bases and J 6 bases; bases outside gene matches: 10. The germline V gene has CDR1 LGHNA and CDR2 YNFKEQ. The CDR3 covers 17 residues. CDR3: CASSQDEAGGPSNEQFF. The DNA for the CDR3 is TGTGCCAGCAGCCAAGATGAGGCGGGGGGACCTTCCAATGAGCAGTTCTTC.

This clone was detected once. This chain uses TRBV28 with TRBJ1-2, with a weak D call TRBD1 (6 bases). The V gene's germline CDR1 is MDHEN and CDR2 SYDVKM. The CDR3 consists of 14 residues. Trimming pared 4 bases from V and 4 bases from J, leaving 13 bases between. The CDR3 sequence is CASSYQGTTYGYTF. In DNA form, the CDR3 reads TGTGCCAGCAGTTATCAGGGGACTACCTATGGCTACACCTTC.

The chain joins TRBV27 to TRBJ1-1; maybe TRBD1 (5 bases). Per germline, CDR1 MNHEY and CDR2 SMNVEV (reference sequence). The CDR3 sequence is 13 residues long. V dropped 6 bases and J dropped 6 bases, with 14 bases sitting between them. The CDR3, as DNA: TGTGCCAGCAGCACAGGAAGAGGAGCTGAAGCTTTCTTT. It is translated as CASSTGRGAEAFF.

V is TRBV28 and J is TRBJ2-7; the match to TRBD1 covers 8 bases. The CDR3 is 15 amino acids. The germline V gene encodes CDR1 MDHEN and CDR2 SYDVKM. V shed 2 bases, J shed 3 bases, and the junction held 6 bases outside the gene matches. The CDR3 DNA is TGTGCCAGCAGTTTACCCACGGGACAGGACTACGAGCAGTACTTC. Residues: CASSLPTGQDYEQYF.

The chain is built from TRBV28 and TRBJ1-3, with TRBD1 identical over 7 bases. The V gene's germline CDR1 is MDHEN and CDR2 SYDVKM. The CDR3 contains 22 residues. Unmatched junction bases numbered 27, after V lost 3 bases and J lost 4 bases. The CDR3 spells CASSFPPLGQLRDGNPGNTIYF. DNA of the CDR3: TGTGCCAGCAGTTTTCCCCCTTTGGGACAGCTAAGGGACGGAAACCCCGGAAACACCATATATTTT. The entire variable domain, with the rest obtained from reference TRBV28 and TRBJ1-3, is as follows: DVKVTQSSRYLVKRTGEKVFLECVQDMDHENMFWYRQDPGLGLRLIYFSYDVKMKEKGDIPEGYSVSREKKERFSLILESASTNQTSMYLCASSFPPLGQLRDGNPGNTIYFGEGSWLTVV.

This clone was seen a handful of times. Written as DNA, the CDR3 is TGTGCCAGCAGCTTACTCACGGCGAACACTGAAGCTTTCTTT. Translating gives CASSLLTANTEAFF. This rearrangement joins TRBV7-9 to TRBJ1-1; no clear D. V lost 2 bases to trimming and J lost 1 base, with 8 bases between them. In germline, CDR1 is SEHNR, CDR2 FQNEAQ (reference sequence). The CDR3 runs to 14 residues.

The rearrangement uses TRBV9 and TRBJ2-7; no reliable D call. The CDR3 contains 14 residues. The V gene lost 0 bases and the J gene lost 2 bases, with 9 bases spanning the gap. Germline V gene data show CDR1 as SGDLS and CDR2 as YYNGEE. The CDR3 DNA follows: TGTGCCAGCAGCGTAGTTGGAGATCCCTACGAGCAGTACTTC. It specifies CASSVVGDPYEQYF. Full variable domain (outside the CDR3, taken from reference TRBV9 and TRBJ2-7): DSGVTQTPKHLITATGQRVTLRCSPRSGDLSVYWYQQSLDQGLQFLIQYYNGEERAKGNILERFSAQQFPDLHSELNLSSLELGDSALYFCASSVVGDPYEQYFGPGTRLTVT.

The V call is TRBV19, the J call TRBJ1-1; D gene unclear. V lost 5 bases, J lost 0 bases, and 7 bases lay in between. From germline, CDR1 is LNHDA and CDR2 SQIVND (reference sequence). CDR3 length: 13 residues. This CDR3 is CASSLSVNTEAFF. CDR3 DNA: TGTGCCAGTAGTTTGTCGGTGAACACTGAAGCTTTCTTT.

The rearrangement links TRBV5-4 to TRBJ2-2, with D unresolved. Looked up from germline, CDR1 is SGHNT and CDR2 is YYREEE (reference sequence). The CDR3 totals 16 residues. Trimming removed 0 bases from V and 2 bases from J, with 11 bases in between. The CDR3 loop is CASSLGQDGNTGELFF. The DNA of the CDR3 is TGTGCCAGCAGCTTGGGGCAGGACGGAAACACCGGGGAGCTGTTTTTT.

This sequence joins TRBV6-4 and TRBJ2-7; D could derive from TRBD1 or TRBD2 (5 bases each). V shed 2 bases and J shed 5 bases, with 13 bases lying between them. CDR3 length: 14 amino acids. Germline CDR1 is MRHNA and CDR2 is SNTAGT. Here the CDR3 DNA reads TGTGCCAGCAGTGACAGCCAGGGACGGAACGAGCAGTACTTC. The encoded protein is CASSDSQGRNEQYF.

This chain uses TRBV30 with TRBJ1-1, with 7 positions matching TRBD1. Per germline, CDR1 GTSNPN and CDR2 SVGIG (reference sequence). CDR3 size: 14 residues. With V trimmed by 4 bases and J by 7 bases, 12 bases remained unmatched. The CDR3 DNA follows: TGTGCCTGGATAAAAAGTGAGGGGGCAGGTGAAGCTTTCTTT. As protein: CAWIKSEGAGEAFF.

CDR3 amino acids: CASSLSGFRSYNSPLHF. The CDR3 DNA reads as TGTGCCAGCAGTTTATCCGGATTTAGGTCCTATAATTCACCCCTCCACTTT. V is TRBV28 and J is TRBJ1-6; no clear D gene. V was trimmed by 1 base and J by 1 base, leaving 11 bases between them. The CDR3 spans 17 residues. Looked up from germline, CDR1 is MDHEN and CDR2 is SYDVKM.

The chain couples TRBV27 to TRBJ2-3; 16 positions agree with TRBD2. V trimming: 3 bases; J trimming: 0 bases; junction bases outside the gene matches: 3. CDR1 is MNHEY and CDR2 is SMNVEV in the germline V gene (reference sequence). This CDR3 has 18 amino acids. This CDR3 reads CASSLGLAGGASTDTQYF. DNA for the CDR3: TGTGCCAGCAGTTTGGGACTAGCGGGGGGGGCTAGCACAGATACGCAGTATTTT.

CDR3 amino acids: CSVETGRAGELFF. CDR3 coding DNA: TGCAGCGTTGAAACTGGCCGAGCCGGGGAGCTGTTTTTT. The V call is TRBV29-1, the J call TRBJ2-2; no clear D gene. The CDR3 spans 13 residues. Trimming left V 2 bases short and J 6 bases short, with 10 bases between. Germline V CDR1 and CDR2: SQVTM, ANQGSEA.

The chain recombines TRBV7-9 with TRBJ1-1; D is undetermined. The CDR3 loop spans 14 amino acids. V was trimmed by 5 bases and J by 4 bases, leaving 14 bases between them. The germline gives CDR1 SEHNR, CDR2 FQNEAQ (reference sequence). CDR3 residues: CASSAGMVSTEAFF. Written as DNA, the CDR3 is TGTGCCAGCAGCGCGGGGATGGTCTCCACTGAAGCTTTCTTT.

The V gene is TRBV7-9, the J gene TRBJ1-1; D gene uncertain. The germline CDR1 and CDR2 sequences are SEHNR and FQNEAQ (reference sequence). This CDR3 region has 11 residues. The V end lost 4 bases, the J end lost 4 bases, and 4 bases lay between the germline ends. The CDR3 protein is CASSSGTEAFF. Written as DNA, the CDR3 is TGTGCCAGCAGCTCAGGCACTGAAGCTTTCTTT.

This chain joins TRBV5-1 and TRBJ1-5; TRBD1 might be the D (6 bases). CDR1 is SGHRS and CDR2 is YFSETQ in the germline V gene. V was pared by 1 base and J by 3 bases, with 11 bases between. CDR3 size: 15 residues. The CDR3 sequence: CASSLRGGDNQPQHF. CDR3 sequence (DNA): TGCGCCAGCAGCTTGAGGGGGGGTGACAATCAGCCCCAGCATTTT.

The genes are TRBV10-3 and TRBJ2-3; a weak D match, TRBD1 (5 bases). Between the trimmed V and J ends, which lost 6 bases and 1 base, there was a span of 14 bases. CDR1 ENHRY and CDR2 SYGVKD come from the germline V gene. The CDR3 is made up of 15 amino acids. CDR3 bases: TGTGCCATCAGCGACAACCCCAGGGGCACAGATACGCAGTATTTT. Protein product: CAISDNPRGTDTQYF.

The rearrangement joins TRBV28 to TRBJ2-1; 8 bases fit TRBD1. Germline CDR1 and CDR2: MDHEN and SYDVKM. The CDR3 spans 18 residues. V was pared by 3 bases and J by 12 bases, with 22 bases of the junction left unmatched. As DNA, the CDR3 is TGTGCCAGCAGTTTGCCCCCCCCGGGACAGGCTTTGGAATGGGGGCAGTTCTTC. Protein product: CASSLPPPGQALEWGQFF.

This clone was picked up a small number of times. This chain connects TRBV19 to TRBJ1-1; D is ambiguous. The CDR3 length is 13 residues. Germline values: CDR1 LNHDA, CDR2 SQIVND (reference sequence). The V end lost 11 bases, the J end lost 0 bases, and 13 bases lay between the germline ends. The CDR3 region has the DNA TGTGCCGTGGGAAGCAGTTTGAACACTGAAGCTTTCTTT. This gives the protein CAVGSSLNTEAFF.

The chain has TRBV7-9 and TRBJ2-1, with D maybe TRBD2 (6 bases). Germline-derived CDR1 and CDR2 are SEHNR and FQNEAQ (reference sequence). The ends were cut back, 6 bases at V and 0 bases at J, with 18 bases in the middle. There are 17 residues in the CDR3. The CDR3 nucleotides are TGTGCCAGCAGTGCTCCGGGACGGGGGAGCTCCTACAATGAGCAGTTCTTC. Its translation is CASSAPGRGSSYNEQFF.

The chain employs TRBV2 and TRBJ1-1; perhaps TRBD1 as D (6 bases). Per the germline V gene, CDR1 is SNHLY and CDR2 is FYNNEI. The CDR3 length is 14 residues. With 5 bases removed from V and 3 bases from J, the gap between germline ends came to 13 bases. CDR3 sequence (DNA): TGTGCCAGCAGTCCAACAGGGAGCGACACTGAAGCTTTCTTT. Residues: CASSPTGSDTEAFF. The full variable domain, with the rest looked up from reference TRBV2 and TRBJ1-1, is EPEVTQTPSHQVTQMGQEVILRCVPISNHLYFYWYRQILGQKVEFLVSFYNNEISEKSEIFDDQFSVERPDGSNFTLKIRSTKLEDSAMYFCASSPTGSDTEAFFGQGTRLTVV.

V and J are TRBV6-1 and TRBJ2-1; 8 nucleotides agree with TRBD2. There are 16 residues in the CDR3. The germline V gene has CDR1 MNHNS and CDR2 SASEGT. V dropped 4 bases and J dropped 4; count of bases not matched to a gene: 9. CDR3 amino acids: CASSAFPSGFYNEQFF. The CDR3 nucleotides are TGTGCCAGCAGTGCCTTCCCTAGCGGGTTTTACAATGAGCAGTTCTTC.

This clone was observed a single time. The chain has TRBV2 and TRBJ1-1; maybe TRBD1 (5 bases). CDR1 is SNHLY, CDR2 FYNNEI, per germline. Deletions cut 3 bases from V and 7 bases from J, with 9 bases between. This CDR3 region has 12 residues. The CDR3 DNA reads TGTGCCAGCAGTGACACAGGAGTTGAAGCTTTCTTT. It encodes CASSDTGVEAFF.

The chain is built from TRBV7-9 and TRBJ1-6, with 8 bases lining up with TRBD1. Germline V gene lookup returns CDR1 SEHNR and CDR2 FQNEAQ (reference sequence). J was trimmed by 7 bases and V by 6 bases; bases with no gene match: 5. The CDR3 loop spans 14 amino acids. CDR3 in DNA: TGTGCCAGCAGGACAGGACAGGGAAATTCACCCCTCCACTTT. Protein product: CASRTGQGNSPLHF.

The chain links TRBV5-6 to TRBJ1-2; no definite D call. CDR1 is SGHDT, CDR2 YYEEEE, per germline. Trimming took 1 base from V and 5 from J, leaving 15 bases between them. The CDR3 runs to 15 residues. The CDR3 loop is CASSLKTGLRYGYTF. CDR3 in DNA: TGTGCCAGCAGCTTGAAGACGGGTCTTCGGTATGGCTACACCTTC.